Given below is one T cell receptor (beta chain) in context. This sample was taken from a study of blood T cell repertoires in COVID-19. Study overall: The United States, Italy and Spain provided the acute and convalescent COVID-19 samples. In each case, the material was cDNA or gDNA derived from T cells, B-cell-depleted T cells, or PBMCs.

Original handling: Estimates of nucleated cell counts were drawn from the amplification of reference gene primers. The method was immunoSEQ multiplex PCR; TCRdb's version includes in-frame clones alone and lacks a portion of them. V and J calls and clone size are as listed in that table; D and trimming were resolved from the DNA. There are just under 65,000 clones in the sample; around 88% occur only once, and about 5.9% lies in the top ten. The CDR3 spans 15 residues. The germline V gene encodes CDR1 MGHRA and CDR2 YSYEKL. With 3 bases removed from V and 5 bases from J, the gap between germline ends came to 17 bases.

This chain connects TRBV4-1 to TRBJ2-7; D is perhaps TRBD1 (6 bases). This sequence was found in a human donor in a cohort sampled during active COVID-19. The sequenced sample consisted of peripheral blood. CDR3 coding DNA: TGCGCCAGCAGCCAGGGCCGAGGGGGTCACGACGAGCAGTACTTC. It codes for CASSQGRGGHDEQYF.